These 26 T cell receptor beta chains came from one sample sequenced in a study of cytomegalovirus exposure and HLA in healthy donors. Researchers ran the PCR with 60 Vbeta and 13 Jbeta primers. Assay: immunoSEQ multiplex PCR; the TCRdb copy retains only in-frame clones and omits some. The sample holds 150,000 to 200,000 clones; under 90% are singletons and the top ten take roughly 5%. The source material was PBMCs. These receptors were collected from a young man in good health and CMV-seronegative.

J is TRBJ2-5 and V is TRBV4-3; TRBD2 agrees at 10 bases. Trimming cost V 3 bases and J 4 bases; bases outside gene matches: 5. The CDR3 sequence is 15 residues long. CDR1 is LGHNA and CDR2 is YSLEER in the germline V gene. The chain's CDR3 is CASSQASGRGETQYF. The DNA of the CDR3 is TGCGCCAGCAGCCAGGCTAGCGGGAGAGGAGAGACCCAGTACTTC.

This clone was counted a few times. The chain is built from TRBV6-5 and TRBJ1-1; D possibly corresponds to TRBD1 (5 bases). This CDR3 spans 11 amino acids. Germline CDR1 is MNHEY and CDR2 is SVGAGI. Trimming cost V 10 bases and J 0 bases, with 6 bases left between them. CDR3 coding DNA: TGTGCCACAGGGATGAACACTGAAGCTTTCTTT. Translated: CATGMNTEAFF.

V gene TRBV13 combines with J gene TRBJ2-3, with TRBD2 matching 13 bases. The trim removed 3 bases at V and 7 bases at J, leaving 13 bases unmatched. The length of the CDR3 is 18 residues. Germline V CDR1 and CDR2: PRHDT, FYEKMQ (reference sequence). CDR3 loop: CASSFGLAGEGPGYTQYF. The CDR3, as DNA: TGTGCCAGCAGCTTCGGACTAGCGGGAGAGGGGCCCGGGTATACGCAGTATTTT. Together with reference TRBV13 and TRBJ2-3, the CDR3 gives the full variable domain: AAGVIQSPRHLIKEKRETATLKCYPIPRHDTVYWYQQGPGQDPQFLISFYEKMQSDKGSIPDRFSAQQFSDYHSELNMSSLELGDSALYFCASSFGLAGEGPGYTQYFGPGTRLTVL.

J is TRBJ2-2 and V is TRBV4-2, with 11 bases aligning to TRBD2. The CDR3 covers 19 residues. Germline V gene lookup returns CDR1 LGHNA and CDR2 YNFKEQ. V was clipped by 1 base and J by 4 bases; unmatched bases: 11. The CDR3 DNA is TGTGCCAGCAGCCAAGTGGGATTAGCGGGAGGGCCGGGCACCGGGGAGCTGTTTTTT. Translated, it gives CASSQVGLAGGPGTGELFF.

The genes are TRBV5-6 and TRBJ2-5; 11 nucleotides align to TRBD2. V dropped 0 bases and J dropped 3; count of bases not matched to a gene: 1. The germline gives CDR1 SGHDT, CDR2 YYEEEE. There are 15 residues in the CDR3. CDR3 in amino acids: CASSLVAGGEETQYF. CDR3 DNA: TGTGCCAGCAGCTTGGTAGCGGGGGGGGAAGAGACCCAGTACTTC.

This clone was picked up one time. The V gene is TRBV7-9, the J gene TRBJ2-5; a weak D match, TRBD1 (6 bases). The DNA matches TRBJ2-7 better at its end, which makes the J call doubtful. The CDR3 extends over 17 amino acids. Germline V gene sequence: CDR1 SEHNR, CDR2 FQNEAQ (reference sequence). CDR3 sequence reads: CASSLVGWGPYHYEQYF. As DNA, the CDR3 is TGTGCCAGCAGCTTAGTTGGGTGGGGGCCTTACCACTACGAGCAGTACTTC.

The genes are TRBV13 and TRBJ2-2; D not certain. This CDR3 is 13 amino acids long. Per germline, CDR1 PRHDT and CDR2 FYEKMQ (reference sequence). V shed 1 base and J shed 9 bases, with 9 bases lying between them. The CDR3 protein is CASSLDTKRELFF. In nucleotides, the CDR3 is TGTGCCAGCAGCTTAGACACTAAACGGGAGCTGTTTTTT.

This chain joins TRBV27 and TRBJ1-2; the D gene is possibly TRBD1 (6 bases). Trimming shortened V by 5 bases and J by 2 bases, and 12 bases separated the two germline ends. The CDR3 extends over 14 amino acids. Germline V gives CDR1 MNHEY, CDR2 SMNVEV (reference sequence). For the CDR3, the DNA is TGTGCCAGCAGTGAAGGCGGACAGAACTATGGCTACACCTTC. This codes for CASSEGGQNYGYTF.

V and J are TRBV4-3 and TRBJ2-7, with TRBD2 identical over 8 bases. The CDR3 covers 15 residues. Germline assignment: CDR1 LGHNA and CDR2 YSLEER. Trimming at V came to 3 bases and at J to 0 bases, leaving 4 bases not matched to a gene. CDR3 protein: CASSQPSGFSYEQYF. The CDR3 DNA follows: TGCGCCAGCAGCCAGCCTAGCGGGTTCTCCTACGAGCAGTACTTC.

CDR3 residues: CASSVETGTPNEQFF. CDR3 DNA sequence: TGTGCCAGCAGTGTAGAGACAGGGACCCCCAATGAGCAGTTCTTC. The rearrangement uses TRBV6-4 and TRBJ2-1; 7 nucleotides agree with TRBD1. The CDR3 extends over 15 amino acids. The germline CDR1 and CDR2 sequences are MRHNA and SNTAGT. V gave up 4 bases and J gave up 6 bases; unmatched junction bases: 9.

V gene TRBV7-2 combines with J gene TRBJ2-7, with 13 nucleotides matching TRBD2. The germline CDR1 and CDR2 sequences are SGHTA and FQGNSA. Unmatched junction bases numbered 6, after V lost 4 bases and J lost 3 bases. This CDR3 contains 16 residues. CDR3 nucleotide sequence: TGTGCCAGCAGCTACGGACTAGCGGGAGACTACTACGAGCAGTACTTC. This encodes CASSYGLAGDYYEQYF.

The sample holds one count of this clone. The genes are TRBV29-1 and TRBJ2-1; 10 positions match TRBD2. J gave up 4 bases and V 5 bases, and 11 bases lay outside the gene matches. CDR1 and CDR2 (germline): SQVTM, ANQGSEA. This CDR3 has 16 amino acids. The CDR3 here is CSVHGSSGSVYNEQFF. The CDR3, as DNA: TGCAGCGTTCATGGTTCTAGCGGGAGTGTATACAATGAGCAGTTCTTC.

The rearrangement links TRBV5-1 to TRBJ2-2, with TRBD2 identical over 10 bases. V lost 3 bases, J lost 4 bases, and 6 bases stayed unmatched. The CDR3 is 16 residues long. CDR1 SGHRS and CDR2 YFSETQ come from the germline V gene. CDR3: CASSSLAGVSTGELFF. Written as DNA, the CDR3 is TGCGCCAGCAGCTCGCTAGCGGGAGTTTCCACCGGGGAGCTGTTTTTT.

The J gene is TRBJ1-2, the V gene TRBV10-3; 7 nucleotides match TRBD1. Trimming cost V 0 bases and J 5 bases; bases outside gene matches: 6. From germline, CDR1 is ENHRY and CDR2 SYGVKD. The CDR3 runs to 15 residues. The DNA for the CDR3 is TGTGCCATCAGTGAGTCTCCCGGGACAGCATATGGCTACACCTTC. Translation: CAISESPGTAYGYTF.

DNA of the CDR3: TGCGCCAGCAGCCAAACAGGGGCGGCTGGAAACACCATATATTTT. Amino acid sequence: CASSQTGAAGNTIYF. V and J are TRBV4-1 and TRBJ1-3, with 7 bases that match TRBD1. Germline CDR1 reads MGHRA; CDR2 reads YSYEKL. This CDR3 spans 15 amino acids. V lost 2 bases to trimming and J lost 2 bases; unmatched junction nucleotides: 3.

The rearrangement joins TRBV6-6 to TRBJ1-2, with no clear D. Trimming took off 7 bases at V and 4 bases at J, with 22 bases between the two ends. The CDR3 consists of 16 residues. Germline-derived CDR1 and CDR2 are MNHNY and SVGAGI (reference sequence). The CDR3 protein is CASITSRGKRVYGYTF. DNA for the CDR3: TGTGCCAGCATCACTTCGCGGGGAAAGAGAGTCTATGGCTACACCTTC.

The CDR3 DNA sequence: TGTGCCAGCAGTTTAACTAGCGGGAGTGGTTGGTACACCGGGGAGCTGTTTTTT. Translated, it gives CASSLTSGSGWYTGELFF. The chain couples TRBV28 to TRBJ2-2; 11 bases are shared with TRBD2. Germline V CDR1 and CDR2: MDHEN, SYDVKM. The CDR3 runs to 18 residues. Trimming removed 2 bases from V and 3 bases from J; junction bases left unmatched: 8.

This sequence joins TRBV28 and TRBJ2-7, with TRBD2 identical over 11 bases. V lost 4 bases and J lost 3; bases outside the gene matches: 8. From germline, CDR1 is MDHEN and CDR2 SYDVKM. The CDR3 totals 16 residues. The CDR3 region has the DNA TGTGCCAGCAGTTGGCCCACTAGCGGGAGAGGCTACGAGCAGTACTTC. This sequence encodes CASSWPTSGRGYEQYF.

The rearrangement joins TRBV7-8 to TRBJ2-7; D is possibly TRBD2 (7 bases). This CDR3 has 14 amino acids. Germline CDR1 reads SGHVS; CDR2 reads FQNEAQ. V lost 5 bases and J 3 bases, leaving 14 bases between the germline ends. CDR3 sequence: CASSPHRGGYEQYF. CDR3 in DNA: TGTGCCAGCAGCCCTCATAGGGGGGGCTACGAGCAGTACTTC.

The CDR3 loop is CASSLMEVDTQYF. DNA for the CDR3: TGTGCCAGCAGCTTGATGGAGGTAGATACGCAGTATTTT. The chain is built from TRBV5-8 and TRBJ2-3, with D tentatively TRBD2 (5 bases). Germline V gene lookup returns CDR1 SGHTS and CDR2 YDEGEE. Trimming removed 1 base from V and 5 bases from J, with 8 bases in between. The CDR3 runs to 13 residues.

CDR3 residues: CASSTRGNGANVLTF. CDR3 coding DNA: TGTGCCAGCAGCACCAGGGGGAACGGGGCCAACGTCCTGACTTTC. The chain couples TRBV6-5 to TRBJ2-6; the match to TRBD1 covers 7 bases. J gave up 4 bases and V 6 bases, and 6 bases lay outside the gene matches. Germline-derived CDR1 and CDR2 are MNHEY and SVGAGI. The CDR3 runs 15 residues.

This clone has a handful of counts. The V gene is TRBV6-1, the J gene TRBJ2-6, with D unclear. CDR3 size: 16 residues. Germline V gives CDR1 MNHNS, CDR2 SASEGT. V was cut by 2 bases and J by 1 base, with 9 bases left in between. CDR3 in amino acids: CASSEMSVSGANVLTF. In DNA form, the CDR3 reads TGTGCCAGCAGTGAAATGTCGGTTTCTGGGGCCAACGTCCTGACTTTC.

This chain joins TRBV10-1 and TRBJ2-5; no reliable D call. V was clipped by 5 bases and J by 2 bases, with 12 bases between them. Germline V gene sequence: CDR1 WNHNN, CDR2 SYGVQD (reference sequence). CDR3 length equals 14 residues. CDR3 DNA: TGCGCCAGCAGTCCAGGCCGTCCACAAGAGACCCAGTACTTC. Its translation: CASSPGRPQETQYF.

The J gene is TRBJ2-7, the V gene TRBV27; the match to TRBD2 covers 7 bases. Losses at the gene ends were 5 bases for V and 4 bases for J; bases not matched to a gene: 14. This CDR3 has 16 residues. CDR1 MNHEY and CDR2 SMNVEV come from the germline V gene (reference sequence). CDR3 amino acids: CASSLLGTSVTYEQYF. DNA for the CDR3: TGTGCCAGCAGTCTGTTGGGAACTAGCGTTACTTACGAGCAGTACTTC.

This chain links TRBV7-3 with TRBJ2-7, with TRBD2 matching over 7 bases. The CDR3 spans 14 residues. The junction had 3 bases not matched to a gene; V was cut back by 2 bases and J by 2 bases. The V gene's germline CDR1 is SGHTA and CDR2 FQGTGA. The CDR3: CASSLVGGTYEQYF. CDR3 coding DNA: TGTGCCAGCAGCTTAGTCGGGGGGACCTACGAGCAGTACTTC. The full variable domain, its missing parts supplied by reference TRBV7-3 and TRBJ2-7, is GAGVSQTPSNKVTEKGKYVELRCDPISGHTALYWYRQSLGQGPEFLIYFQGTGAADDSGLPNDRFFAVRPEGSVSTLKIQRTERGDSAVYLCASSLVGGTYEQYFGPGTRLTVT.

The V call is TRBV29-1, the J call TRBJ2-2, with D possibly matching TRBD1 (5 bases). CDR3 size: 14 residues. Germline V lookup: CDR1 SQVTM, CDR2 ANQGSEA. Trimming stripped 4 bases from V and 1 base from J, with 10 bases between. CDR3 nucleotide sequence: TGCAGCGTTGGGAACAGGAAGAACACCGGGGAGCTGTTTTTT. It is translated as CSVGNRKNTGELFF.